The 27 T cell receptor beta chains below all came from one sample that was sequenced in a study of response to subunit inactivated influenza vaccine. MiXCR, run by TCRdb on the RT-PCR reads, gives a single entry per CDR3 protein. Of 800,000 to 1,000,000 distinct CDR3 sequences in the sample, 20% to 25% are singletons; the top ten hold roughly 10%. Sequencing was performed on PBMCs from blood, taken more than 4 days after vaccination. The receptors come from a man over 45 who received an inactivated influenza vaccine.

The chain joins TRBV6-2 or TRBV6-3 to TRBJ2-5; D may match TRBD1 or TRBD2 (5 bases each). This CDR3 spans 15 amino acids. Germline-derived CDR1 and CDR2 are MNHEY and SVGEGT. The V gene lost 5 bases and the J gene lost 3 bases, with 16 bases spanning the gap. The CDR3 DNA is TGTGCCAGCAGTCCCCCCGGGACCATAAAAGAGACCCAGTACTTC. Amino acid sequence: CASSPPGTIKETQYF.

This clonotype was observed a handful of times. This rearrangement joins TRBV28 to TRBJ1-4; 9 positions match TRBD1. V lost 7 bases and J lost 10; bases outside the gene matches: 16. The CDR3 sequence is 16 residues long. Germline V gene lookup returns CDR1 MDHEN and CDR2 SYDVKM. For the CDR3, the DNA is TGTGCCAGCACCCCCCATCGTACGGGACAGGGAGGAAAACTGTTTTTT. Protein: CASTPHRTGQGGKLFF.

J is TRBJ2-5 and V is TRBV12-3 or TRBV12-4, with a weak D call TRBD2 (5 bases). This CDR3 comprises 13 residues. V dropped 4 bases and J dropped 7 bases, with 13 bases sitting between them. CDR3 sequence: CASSSRGLGTQYF. For the CDR3, the DNA is TGTGCCAGCAGTTCTCGGGGTCTTGGGACCCAGTACTTC.

V and J are TRBV2 and TRBJ2-4, with D hard to call. The germline CDR1 and CDR2 sequences are SNHLY and FYNNEI. V lost 8 bases and J lost 4, with 3 bases in between. The CDR3 has 10 residues. This CDR3 reads CASGKNIQYF. As DNA, the CDR3 is TGTGCCAGCGGGAAAAACATTCAGTACTTC. The full variable domain, rest sourced from reference TRBV2 and TRBJ2-4, is EPEVTQTPSHQVTQMGQEVILRCVPISNHLYFYWYRQILGQKVEFLVSFYNNEISEKSEIFDDQFSVERPDGSNFTLKIRSTKLEDSAMYFCASGKNIQYFGAGTRLSVL.

A few counts support this clonotype. The chain links TRBV20-1 to TRBJ1-6; D unclear. Trimming shortened V by 0 bases and J by 0 bases, and 9 bases separated the two germline ends. The CDR3 covers 16 residues. CDR1 is DFQATT and CDR2 is SNEGSKA in the germline V gene (reference sequence). The DNA for the CDR3 is TGCAGTGCTAGAGATCTGGGGAGCTCCTATAATTCACCCCTCCACTTT. Its protein is CSARDLGSSYNSPLHF.

This chain uses TRBV29-1 with TRBJ2-4; TRBD1 aligns across 9 bases. The CDR3 has 14 residues. Germline V lookup: CDR1 SQVTM, CDR2 ANQGSEA. The trim removed 6 bases at V and 8 bases at J, leaving 11 bases unmatched. The CDR3 loop is CSVADRGGLDIQYF. DNA for the CDR3: TGCAGCGTCGCGGACAGGGGTGGGCTGGACATTCAGTACTTC.

This chain connects TRBV10-3 to TRBJ2-1, with no clear D. This CDR3 has 14 amino acids. V was cut by 3 bases and J by 4 bases, with 10 bases left in between. Germline V CDR1 and CDR2: ENHRY, SYGVKD. The CDR3 DNA reads TGTGCCATCAGTGAAGGGAACCAATACAATGAGCAGTTCTTC. Amino acid sequence: CAISEGNQYNEQFF.

This clonotype was seen a few times. The genes are TRBV7-2 and TRBJ1-2, with 7 bases fitting TRBD1. The germline CDR1 and CDR2 sequences are SGHTA and FQGNSA. The CDR3 covers 14 residues. Losses at the gene ends were 2 bases for V and 2 bases for J; bases not matched to a gene: 2. This CDR3 reads CASSLQGGNYGYTF. Here the CDR3 DNA reads TGTGCCAGCAGCTTACAGGGGGGAAACTATGGCTACACCTTC.

The gene calls are TRBV29-1 and TRBJ2-7, with 15 bases lining up with TRBD2. The CDR3 loop spans 19 amino acids. V was pared by 1 base and J by 0 bases, with 10 bases of the junction left unmatched. Germline CDR1 SQVTM, CDR2 ANQGSEA. In DNA form, the CDR3 reads TGCAGCGTTGAAGCGCCGGGACTAGCGGGGGGCTTTCCCTCCTACGAGCAGTACTTC. Its protein is CSVEAPGLAGGFPSYEQYF.

This clonotype turned up a few times. The V call is TRBV7-8, the J call TRBJ2-5; D might be TRBD2 (5 bases). Germline loops: CDR1 SGHVS, CDR2 FQNEAQ. V dropped 5 bases and J dropped 5 bases, with 15 bases sitting between them. The CDR3 loop spans 14 amino acids. CDR3 region: CASSQGRGVETQYF. The DNA for the CDR3 is TGTGCCAGCAGCCAAGGTCGGGGAGTGGAGACCCAGTACTTC.

The chain joins TRBV25-1 to TRBJ2-5, with D perhaps TRBD1 (5 bases). This CDR3 has 15 residues. Germline V CDR1 and CDR2: MGHDK, SYGVNS. The germline V and J ends were trimmed by 5 bases and 9 bases, with 22 bases remaining between them. Here the CDR3 reads CASSSADGTKGSQYF. Written as DNA, the CDR3 is TGTGCCAGCAGTTCCGCTGACGGAACCAAGGGGTCCCAGTACTTC.

This sequence joins TRBV10-3 and TRBJ2-5; possibly TRBD2 for D (7 bases). Looked up from germline, CDR1 is ENHRY and CDR2 is SYGVKD. V lost 6 bases, J lost 7 bases, and 18 bases lay in between. This CDR3 is built from 14 residues. The CDR3 DNA sequence: TGTGCCATCAGGGACAGCGGGGAGAGAGGGACCCAGTACTTC. This translates into CAIRDSGERGTQYF.

The chain carries TRBV20-1 and TRBJ1-1; D is possibly TRBD1 (5 bases). Germline assignment: CDR1 DFQATT and CDR2 SNEGSKA (reference sequence). Trimming cost V 1 base and J 3 bases, with 9 bases left between them. There are 13 residues in the CDR3. The CDR3 region is CSARVSRDTEAFF. DNA for the CDR3: TGCAGTGCTAGAGTTAGCAGGGACACTGAAGCTTTCTTT.

The sample holds a few counts of this clonotype. CDR3 nucleotides: TGTGCCAGCAGTTTGCCCCCAGGGAGCACTGAAGCTTTCTTT. Translated, it gives CASSLPPGSTEAFF. This chain joins TRBV28 and TRBJ1-1; maybe TRBD1 (5 bases). Deletions cut 3 bases from V and 4 bases from J, with 12 bases between. Germline-derived CDR1 and CDR2 are MDHEN and SYDVKM. The CDR3 runs 14 residues.

This sequence joins TRBV5-1 and TRBJ2-1; TRBD2 agrees at 7 bases. The CDR3 sequence is 17 residues long. With 3 bases clipped from V and 0 bases from J, the junction kept 9 bases outside the gene matches. Germline V gene data show CDR1 as SGHRS and CDR2 as YFSETQ. This chain's CDR3 is CASSSGGRVSSYNEQFF. The CDR3 DNA reads as TGCGCCAGCAGCTCGGGGGGTCGCGTGAGCTCCTACAATGAGCAGTTCTTC.

This clonotype was observed a few times. The chain carries TRBV4-1 and TRBJ2-1, with TRBD2 matching over 12 bases. V was clipped by 0 bases and J by 7 bases; unmatched bases: 4. The CDR3 totals 16 residues. Germline loops: CDR1 MGHRA, CDR2 YSYEKL. The CDR3 reads CASSQEPTSGGNEQFF. CDR3 sequence (DNA): TGCGCCAGCAGCCAAGAGCCGACTAGCGGGGGAAATGAGCAGTTCTTC.

This chain joins TRBV20-1 and TRBJ1-5; D is ambiguous. Germline assignment: CDR1 DFQATT and CDR2 SNEGSKA (reference sequence). The CDR3 consists of 15 residues. V lost 5 bases and J 0 bases, leaving 14 bases between the germline ends. Here the CDR3 reads CSAGTAEVSNQPQHF. CDR3 nucleotides: TGCAGTGCTGGTACGGCGGAGGTTAGCAATCAGCCCCAGCATTTT.

The chain uses TRBV20-1 and TRBJ1-1, with D possibly being TRBD1 (5 bases). The germline V and J ends were trimmed by 6 bases and 10 bases, with 21 bases remaining between them. Germline CDR1 reads DFQATT; CDR2 reads SNEGSKA (reference sequence). CDR3 size: 13 residues. CDR3 DNA sequence: TGCAGTGCGAGCCAGGGTCCGGGTCGGGGAGCTTTCTTT. Protein: CSASQGPGRGAFF.

The chain employs TRBV3-1 and TRBJ1-6, with a possible D match to TRBD1 (6 bases). This CDR3 contains 14 residues. V was shortened by 2 bases and J by 7 bases, with 9 bases between the two germline ends. The germline V gene has CDR1 LGHDT and CDR2 YNNKEL (reference sequence). The DNA for the CDR3 is TGTGCCAGCAGCCAAACAGGGAGAAATTCACCCCTCCACTTT. This codes for CASSQTGRNSPLHF.

The table lists this clonotype with a few counts. The chain links TRBV12-3 or TRBV12-4 to TRBJ1-4; 9 positions agree with TRBD1. V gave up 7 bases and J gave up 8 bases; unmatched junction bases: 14. This CDR3 region has 16 residues. The chain's CDR3 is CASTPHTGGAGEKLFF. As DNA, the CDR3 is TGTGCCAGCACTCCCCATACAGGGGGCGCGGGCGAAAAACTGTTTTTT.

This clonotype has just a few counts. The CDR3 loop reads CASSLIGHLSYEQYF. CDR3 DNA sequence: TGTGCCAGCAGTTTAATCGGACACCTTTCCTACGAGCAGTACTTC. The V call is TRBV12-3 or TRBV12-4, the J call TRBJ2-7; D is possibly TRBD1 (5 bases). The CDR3 sequence is 15 residues long. Trimming removed 2 bases at V and 1 base at J, with 12 bases between.

The chain carries TRBV14 and TRBJ2-2, with 8 bases aligning to TRBD1. V lost 3 bases and J lost 0; bases outside the gene matches: 6. The CDR3 has 17 amino acids. CDR1 SGHDN and CDR2 FVKESK come from the germline V gene. CDR3 coding DNA: TGTGCCAGCAGCCAGTGGACAGGGCGACCGAACACCGGGGAGCTGTTTTTT. It codes for CASSQWTGRPNTGELFF.

This clonotype was recorded many times. The chain carries TRBV29-1 and TRBJ2-1, with D possibly TRBD1 on 5 matching bases. V was trimmed by 3 bases and J by 8 bases, leaving 23 bases between them. Germline CDR1 and CDR2: SQVTM and ANQGSEA. The CDR3 runs to 16 residues. The CDR3 region has the DNA TGCAGCGTTGATAGAGAAAGTTCAGGGTTCATGGATGAGCAGTTCTTC. Protein sequence: CSVDRESSGFMDEQFF.

The chain recombines TRBV6-2 or TRBV6-3 with TRBJ1-1, with a possible D match to TRBD1 (5 bases). Germline assignment: CDR1 MNHEY and CDR2 SVGEGT. Trimming removed 6 bases from V and 1 base from J, with 18 bases in between. This CDR3 spans 16 amino acids. CDR3 DNA sequence: TGTGCCAGCAGACGTTCCCCCGGGGGAACGAACACTGAAGCTTTCTTT. This gives the protein CASRRSPGGTNTEAFF.

The chain is built from TRBV15 and TRBJ2-5, with 7 bases matching TRBD1. The CDR3 length is 14 residues. The germline gives CDR1 LNHNV, CDR2 YYDKDF (reference sequence). Trimming cost V 4 bases and J 1 base; bases outside gene matches: 3. CDR3 protein: CATSIDRAQETQYF. CDR3 nucleotides: TGTGCCACCAGCATAGACAGGGCCCAAGAGACCCAGTACTTC.

This clonotype appeared a few times. The V call is TRBV7-9, the J call TRBJ2-7, with 8 bases aligning to TRBD2. The V segment lost 5 bases and the J segment 2 bases; nucleotides outside the gene matches: 11. The V gene's germline CDR1 is SEHNR and CDR2 FQNEAQ (reference sequence). This CDR3 spans 16 amino acids. The CDR3 loop is CASSDTRGEPTYEQYF. The CDR3 coding sequence is TGTGCCAGCAGCGACACGCGGGGGGAGCCAACCTACGAGCAGTACTTC.

The chain uses TRBV5-5 and TRBJ2-3, with 9 bases identical to TRBD2. Trimming took 0 bases from V and 1 from J; bases not matched to a gene: 6. The CDR3 is made up of 17 amino acids. Germline V CDR1 and CDR2: SGHKS, YYEKEE (reference sequence). Here the CDR3 DNA reads TGTGCCAGCAGCTTGGCGGCTAGCGGGGTTCGCACAGATACGCAGTATTTT. It translates to CASSLAASGVRTDTQYF.